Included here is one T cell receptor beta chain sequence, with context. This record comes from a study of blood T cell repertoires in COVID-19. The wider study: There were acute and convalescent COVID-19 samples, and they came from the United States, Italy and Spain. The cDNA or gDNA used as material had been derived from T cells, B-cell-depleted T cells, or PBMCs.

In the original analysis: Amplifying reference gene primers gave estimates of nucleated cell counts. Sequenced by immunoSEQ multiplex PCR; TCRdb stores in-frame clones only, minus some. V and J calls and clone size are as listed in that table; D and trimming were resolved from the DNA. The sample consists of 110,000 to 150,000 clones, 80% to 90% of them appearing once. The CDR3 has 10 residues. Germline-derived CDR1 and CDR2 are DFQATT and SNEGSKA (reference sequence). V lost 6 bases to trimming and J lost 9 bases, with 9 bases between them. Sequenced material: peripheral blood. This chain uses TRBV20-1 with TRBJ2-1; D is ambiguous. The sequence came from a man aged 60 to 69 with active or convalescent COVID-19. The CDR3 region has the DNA TGCAGTGCCCAACAGTTTGAGCAGTTCTTC. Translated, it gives CSAQQFEQFF.